The 6 T cell receptor beta chains below were found in one sample sequenced in a study of early T cells in non-severe SARS-CoV-2 infection. TCRdb reprocessed the 5' RACE reads via MiXCR and lists one record per CDR3 protein. The sample has roughly 88,000 distinct CDR3 sequences, roughly 15% seen once. What was sequenced was whole blood. The receptors were sampled from an adult who was a healthcare worker with PCR-confirmed SARS-CoV-2 infection or an uninfected control (not recorded which).

The chain uses TRBV28 and TRBJ2-3, with D possibly TRBD1 on 5 matching bases. Germline CDR1 MDHEN, CDR2 SYDVKM. The CDR3 is 13 amino acids. Trimming left V 3 bases short and J 6 bases short, with 10 bases between. CDR3 amino acids: CASSFSGADTQYF. The CDR3 DNA reads as TGTGCCAGCAGTTTCTCTGGGGCCGATACGCAGTATTTT.

The sample holds many counts of this clonotype. This chain connects TRBV19 to TRBJ2-5; TRBD1 agrees at 7 bases. The CDR3 covers 12 residues. The V segment lost 10 bases and the J segment 3 bases; nucleotides outside the gene matches: 5. Germline loops: CDR1 LNHDA, CDR2 SQIVND (reference sequence). The CDR3 loop reads CATADRKETQYF. The DNA for the CDR3 is TGTGCCACCGCGGACAGGAAAGAGACCCAGTACTTC.

J is TRBJ1-5 and V is TRBV2; D uncertain. V dropped 3 bases and J dropped 1 base, with 4 bases sitting between them. The germline V gene has CDR1 SNHLY and CDR2 FYNNEI. CDR3 length: 13 amino acids. The CDR3 protein is CASSDESNQPQHF. CDR3 nucleotide sequence: TGTGCCAGCAGTGATGAGAGCAATCAGCCCCAGCATTTT.

This clonotype was counted between two and nine times. This chain links TRBV5-1 with TRBJ1-1; D not resolved. With 0 bases removed from V and 3 bases from J, the gap between germline ends came to 9 bases. The CDR3 is 14 amino acids. From germline, CDR1 is SGHRS and CDR2 YFSETQ. CDR3 DNA: TGCGCCAGCAGCTTGGTGAGAATTGACACTGAAGCTTTCTTT. This gives the protein CASSLVRIDTEAFF.

This clonotype was seen many times. The chain has TRBV28 and TRBJ2-1; tentatively, D is TRBD2 (5 bases). V was cut by 9 bases and J by 0 bases, with 12 bases left in between. The CDR3 loop spans 14 amino acids. Germline lookup yields CDR1 MDHEN and CDR2 SYDVKM. CDR3 residues: CASKRGSSYNEQFF. In DNA form, the CDR3 reads TGTGCCAGTAAACGAGGGAGCTCCTACAATGAGCAGTTCTTC.

This clonotype was counted many times. This chain links TRBV19 with TRBJ2-2; D is uncertain. Germline CDR1 LNHDA, CDR2 SQIVND (reference sequence). V lost 7 bases and J lost 4, with 16 bases in between. This CDR3 spans 15 amino acids. DNA of the CDR3: TGTGCCAGTACCAAAGGGCAGGTTCGCACCGGGGAGCTGTTTTTT. This codes for CASTKGQVRTGELFF.